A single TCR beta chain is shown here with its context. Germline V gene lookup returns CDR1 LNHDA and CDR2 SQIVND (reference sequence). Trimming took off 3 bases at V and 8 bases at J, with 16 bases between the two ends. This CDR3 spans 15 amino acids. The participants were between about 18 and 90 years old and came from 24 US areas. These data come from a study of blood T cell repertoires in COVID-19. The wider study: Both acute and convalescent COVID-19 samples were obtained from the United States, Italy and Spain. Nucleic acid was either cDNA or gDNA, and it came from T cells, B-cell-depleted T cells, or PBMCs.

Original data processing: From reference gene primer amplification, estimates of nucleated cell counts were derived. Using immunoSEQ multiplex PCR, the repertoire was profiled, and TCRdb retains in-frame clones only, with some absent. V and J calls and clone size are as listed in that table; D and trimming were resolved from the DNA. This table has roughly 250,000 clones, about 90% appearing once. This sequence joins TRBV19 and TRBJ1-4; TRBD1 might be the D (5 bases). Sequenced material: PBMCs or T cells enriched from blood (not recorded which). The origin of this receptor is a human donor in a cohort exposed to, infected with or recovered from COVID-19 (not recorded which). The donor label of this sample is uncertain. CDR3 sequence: CASSIPHGAGEKLFF. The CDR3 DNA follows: TGTGCCAGTAGTATCCCCCATGGGGCGGGAGAAAAACTGTTTTTT.